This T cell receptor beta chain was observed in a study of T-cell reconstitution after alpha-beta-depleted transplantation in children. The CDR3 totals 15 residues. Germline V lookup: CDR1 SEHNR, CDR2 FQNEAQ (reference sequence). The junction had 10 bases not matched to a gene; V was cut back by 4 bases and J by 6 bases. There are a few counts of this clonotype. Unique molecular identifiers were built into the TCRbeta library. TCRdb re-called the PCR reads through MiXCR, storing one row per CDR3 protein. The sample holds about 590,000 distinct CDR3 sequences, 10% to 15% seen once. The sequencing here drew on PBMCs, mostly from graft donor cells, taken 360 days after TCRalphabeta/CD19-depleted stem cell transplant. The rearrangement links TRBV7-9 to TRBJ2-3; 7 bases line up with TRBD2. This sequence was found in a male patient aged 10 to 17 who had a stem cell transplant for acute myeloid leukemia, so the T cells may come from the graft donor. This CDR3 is CASSSWDYLGDTQYF. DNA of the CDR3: TGTGCCAGCAGCTCCTGGGACTACCTGGGGGATACGCAGTATTTT.